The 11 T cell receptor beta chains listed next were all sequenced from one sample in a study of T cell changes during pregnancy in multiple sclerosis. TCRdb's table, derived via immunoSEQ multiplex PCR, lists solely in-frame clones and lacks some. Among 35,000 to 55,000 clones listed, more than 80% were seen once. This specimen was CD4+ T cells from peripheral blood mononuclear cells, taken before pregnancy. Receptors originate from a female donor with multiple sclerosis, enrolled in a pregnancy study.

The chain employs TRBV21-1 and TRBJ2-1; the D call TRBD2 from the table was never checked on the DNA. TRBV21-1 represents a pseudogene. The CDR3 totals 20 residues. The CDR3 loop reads CASPSGRQGVAAGGGNEQFF. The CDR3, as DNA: TGTGCCAGCCCGAGCGGGAGACAGGGGGTTGCAGCGGGAGGAGGAAATGAGCAGTTCTTC.

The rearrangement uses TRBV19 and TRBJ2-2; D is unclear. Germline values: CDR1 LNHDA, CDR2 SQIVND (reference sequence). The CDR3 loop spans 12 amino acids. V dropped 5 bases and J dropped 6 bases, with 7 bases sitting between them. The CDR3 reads CASSWASGELFF. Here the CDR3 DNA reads TGTGCCAGTAGTTGGGCCTCCGGGGAGCTGTTTTTT.

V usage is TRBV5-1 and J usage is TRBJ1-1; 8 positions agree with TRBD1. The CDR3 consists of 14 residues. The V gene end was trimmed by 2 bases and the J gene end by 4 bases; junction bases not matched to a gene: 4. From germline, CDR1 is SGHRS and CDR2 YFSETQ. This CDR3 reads CASSLQGGVTEAFF. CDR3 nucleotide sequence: TGCGCCAGCAGCTTACAGGGGGGCGTCACTGAAGCTTTCTTT. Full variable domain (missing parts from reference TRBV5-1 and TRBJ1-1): KAGVTQTPRYLIKTRGQQVTLSCSPISGHRSVSWYQQTPGQGLQFLFEYFSETQRNKGNFPGRFSGRQFSNSRSEMNVSTLELGDSALYLCASSLQGGVTEAFFGQGTRLTVV.

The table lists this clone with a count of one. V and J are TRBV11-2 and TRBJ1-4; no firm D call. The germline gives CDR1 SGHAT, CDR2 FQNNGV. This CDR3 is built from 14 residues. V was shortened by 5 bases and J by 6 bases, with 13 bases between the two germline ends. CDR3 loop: CASSPTTGDEKLFF. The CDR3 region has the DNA TGTGCCAGCAGCCCCACAACCGGGGATGAAAAACTGTTTTTT.

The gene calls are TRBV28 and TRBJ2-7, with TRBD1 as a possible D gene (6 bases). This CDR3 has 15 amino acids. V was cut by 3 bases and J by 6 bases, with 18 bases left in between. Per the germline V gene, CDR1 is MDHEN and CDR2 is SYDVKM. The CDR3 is CASSLRLRTAAEQYF. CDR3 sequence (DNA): TGTGCCAGCAGTTTGAGGTTAAGGACAGCGGCCGAGCAGTACTTC.

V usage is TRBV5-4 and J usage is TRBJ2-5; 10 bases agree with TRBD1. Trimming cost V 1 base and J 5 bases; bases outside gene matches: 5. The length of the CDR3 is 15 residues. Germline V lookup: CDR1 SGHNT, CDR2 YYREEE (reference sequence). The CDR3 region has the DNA TGTGCCAGCAGCTTGCGGACAGGGGGGTTCGAGACCCAGTACTTC. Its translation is CASSLRTGGFETQYF.

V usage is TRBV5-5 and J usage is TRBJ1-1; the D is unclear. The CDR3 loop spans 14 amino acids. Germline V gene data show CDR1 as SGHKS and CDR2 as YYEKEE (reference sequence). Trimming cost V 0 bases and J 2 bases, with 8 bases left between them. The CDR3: CASSLVHINTEAFF. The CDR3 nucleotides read TGTGCCAGCAGCTTGGTCCACATCAACACTGAAGCTTTCTTT.

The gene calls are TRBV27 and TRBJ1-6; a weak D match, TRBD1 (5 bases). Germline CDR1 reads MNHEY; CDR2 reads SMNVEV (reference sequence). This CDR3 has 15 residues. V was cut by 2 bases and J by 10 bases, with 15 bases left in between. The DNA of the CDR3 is TGTGCCAGCAGTTTACTAGGACAAAACAACTCACCCCTCCACTTT. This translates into CASSLLGQNNSPLHF.

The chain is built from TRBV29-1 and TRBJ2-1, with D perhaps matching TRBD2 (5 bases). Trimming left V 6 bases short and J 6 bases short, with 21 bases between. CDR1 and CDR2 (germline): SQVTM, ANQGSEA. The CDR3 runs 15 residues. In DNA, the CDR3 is TGCAGCGTCGTTGAACCACCCGGACTGTTCAATGAGCAGTTCTTC. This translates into CSVVEPPGLFNEQFF.

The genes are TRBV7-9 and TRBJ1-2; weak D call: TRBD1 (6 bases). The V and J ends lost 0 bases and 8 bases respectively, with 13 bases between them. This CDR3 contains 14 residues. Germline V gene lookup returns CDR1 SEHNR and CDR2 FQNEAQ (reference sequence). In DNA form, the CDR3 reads TGTGCCAGCAGCTTAGCTACGCAGGGGAACGGCTACACCTTC. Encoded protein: CASSLATQGNGYTF.

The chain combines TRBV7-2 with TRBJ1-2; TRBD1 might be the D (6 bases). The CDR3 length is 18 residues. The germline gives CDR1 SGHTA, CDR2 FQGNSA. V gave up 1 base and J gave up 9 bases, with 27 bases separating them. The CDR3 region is CASSLVPPLRSGTRRYTF. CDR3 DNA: TGTGCCAGCAGCTTAGTACCTCCTTTACGCTCCGGGACAAGGCGCTACACCTTC.